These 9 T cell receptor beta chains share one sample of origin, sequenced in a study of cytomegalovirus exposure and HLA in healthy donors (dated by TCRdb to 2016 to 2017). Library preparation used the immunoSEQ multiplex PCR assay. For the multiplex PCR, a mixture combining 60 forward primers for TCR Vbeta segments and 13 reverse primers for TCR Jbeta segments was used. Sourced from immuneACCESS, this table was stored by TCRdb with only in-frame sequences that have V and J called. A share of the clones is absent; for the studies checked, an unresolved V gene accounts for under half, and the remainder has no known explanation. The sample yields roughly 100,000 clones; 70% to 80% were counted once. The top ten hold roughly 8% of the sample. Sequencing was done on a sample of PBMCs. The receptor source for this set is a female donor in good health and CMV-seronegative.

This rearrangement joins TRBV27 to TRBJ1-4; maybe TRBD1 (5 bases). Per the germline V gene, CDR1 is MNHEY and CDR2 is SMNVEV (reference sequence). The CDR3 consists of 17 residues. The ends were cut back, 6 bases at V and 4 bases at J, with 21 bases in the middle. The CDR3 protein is CASSPNTIQVHNEKLFF. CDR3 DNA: TGTGCCAGCAGCCCAAATACCATACAGGTTCATAATGAAAAACTGTTTTTT.

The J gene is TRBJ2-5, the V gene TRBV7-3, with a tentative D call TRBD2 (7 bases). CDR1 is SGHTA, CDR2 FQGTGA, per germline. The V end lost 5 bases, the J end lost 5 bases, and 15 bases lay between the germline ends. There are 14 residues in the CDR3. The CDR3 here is CASSKGGAAETQYF. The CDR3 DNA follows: TGTGCCAGCAGCAAAGGGGGGGCGGCGGAGACCCAGTACTTC.

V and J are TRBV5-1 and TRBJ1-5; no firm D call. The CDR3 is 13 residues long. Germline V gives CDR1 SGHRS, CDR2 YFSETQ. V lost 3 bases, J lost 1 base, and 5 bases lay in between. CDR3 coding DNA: TGCGCCAGCAGCTATGCGAGCAATCAGCCCCAGCATTTT. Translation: CASSYASNQPQHF.

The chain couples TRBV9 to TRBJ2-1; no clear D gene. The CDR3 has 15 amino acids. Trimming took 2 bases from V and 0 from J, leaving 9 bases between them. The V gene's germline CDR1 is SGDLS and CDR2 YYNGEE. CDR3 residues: CASSVCSSSYNEQFF. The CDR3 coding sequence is TGTGCCAGCAGCGTGTGTAGTAGCTCCTACAATGAGCAGTTCTTC.

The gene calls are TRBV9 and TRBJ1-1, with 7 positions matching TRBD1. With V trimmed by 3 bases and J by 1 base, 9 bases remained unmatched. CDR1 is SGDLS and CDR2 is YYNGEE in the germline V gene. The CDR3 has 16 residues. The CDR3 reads CASSGLQGIGNTEAFF. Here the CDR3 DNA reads TGTGCCAGCAGCGGGTTACAGGGGATTGGGAACACTGAAGCTTTCTTT.

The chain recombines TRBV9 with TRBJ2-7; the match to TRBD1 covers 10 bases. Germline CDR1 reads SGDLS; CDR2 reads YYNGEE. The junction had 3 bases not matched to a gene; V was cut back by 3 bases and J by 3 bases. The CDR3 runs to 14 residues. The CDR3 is CASSGGQGGYEQYF. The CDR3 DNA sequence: TGTGCCAGCAGCGGCGGACAGGGGGGCTACGAGCAGTACTTC.

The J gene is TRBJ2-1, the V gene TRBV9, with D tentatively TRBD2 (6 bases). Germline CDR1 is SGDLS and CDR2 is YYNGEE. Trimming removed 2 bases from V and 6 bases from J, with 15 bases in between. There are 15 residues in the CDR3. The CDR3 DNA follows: TGTGCCAGCAGCGTTCTCCGGGACTCCCCCAATGAGCAGTTCTTC. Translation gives CASSVLRDSPNEQFF.

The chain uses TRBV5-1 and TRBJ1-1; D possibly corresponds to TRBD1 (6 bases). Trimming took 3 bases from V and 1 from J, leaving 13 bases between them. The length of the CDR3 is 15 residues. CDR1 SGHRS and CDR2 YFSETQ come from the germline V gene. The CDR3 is CASSSQGSSNTEAFF. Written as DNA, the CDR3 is TGCGCCAGCAGCTCTCAGGGGTCCTCGAACACTGAAGCTTTCTTT.

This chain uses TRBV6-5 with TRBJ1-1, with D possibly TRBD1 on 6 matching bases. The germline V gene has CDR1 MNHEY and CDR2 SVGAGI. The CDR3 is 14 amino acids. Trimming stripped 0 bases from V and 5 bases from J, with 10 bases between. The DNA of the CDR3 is TGTGCCAGCAGTTACTCCGCAGGGGTAACTGAAGCTTTCTTT. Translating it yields CASSYSAGVTEAFF.